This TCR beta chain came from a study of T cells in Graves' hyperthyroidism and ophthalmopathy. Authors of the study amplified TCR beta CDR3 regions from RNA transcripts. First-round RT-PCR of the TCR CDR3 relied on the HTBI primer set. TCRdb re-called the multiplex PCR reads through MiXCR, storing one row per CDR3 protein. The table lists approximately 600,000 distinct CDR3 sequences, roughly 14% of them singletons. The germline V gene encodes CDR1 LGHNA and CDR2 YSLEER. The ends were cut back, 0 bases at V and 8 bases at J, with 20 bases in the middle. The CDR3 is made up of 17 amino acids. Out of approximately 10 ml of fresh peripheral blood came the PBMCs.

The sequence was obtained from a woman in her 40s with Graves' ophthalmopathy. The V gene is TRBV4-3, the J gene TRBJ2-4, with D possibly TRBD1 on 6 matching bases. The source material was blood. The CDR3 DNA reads TGCGCCAGCAGCCAAGATGAGTACAGGGTAAGGGCGGACATTCAGTACTTC. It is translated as CASSQDEYRVRADIQYF.